These T cell receptor beta chains were read from a single sample in a study of CD8+CD57+ T cells in acquired aplastic anemia. TCRdb re-called the reads through MiXCR, storing one row per CDR3 protein. The sample has about 40,000 distinct CDR3 sequences; roughly three fifths are singletons. Sequencing was performed on sorted CD4+, CD8+, or CD8+CD57+ T cells (not recorded which) from PBMCs. The receptors shown here come from a human donor with aplastic anemia. CDR3s include the opening cysteine and the closing phenylalanine or tryptophan. D genes are given only for firm matches. Clone size is given for some rows only: seen once, a few or many times, or a class if the clone is expanded.

V gene	J gene	clone size	D gene	CDR3 protein	CDR3 DNA
TRBV7-2	TRBJ2-7	NA	NA	CASSYNRGTYEQYF	TGTGCCAGCAGTTACAACAGAGGGACATACGAGCAGTACTTC
TRBV10-3	TRBJ1-5	NA	NA	CAISDLRSNQPQHF	TGTGCCATCAGCGACCTTCGTAGCAATCAGCCCCAGCATTTT
TRBV20-1	TRBJ1-1	NA	NA	CSAKTRNTEAFF	TGCAGTGCCAAAACACGGAACACTGAAGCTTTCTTT
TRBV6-1	TRBJ1-1	many	NA	CASSEGNGGTEAFF	TGTGCCAGCAGTGAGGGGAACGGCGGCACTGAAGCTTTCTTT
TRBV7-9	TRBJ2-7	many	NA	CASSLPGVVEQYF	TGTGCCAGCAGCTTACCAGGGGTAGTCGAGCAGTACTTC
TRBV2	TRBJ2-7	once	NA	CASSWDRSSYEQYF	TGTGCCAGCAGCTGGGACCGGAGCTCCTACGAGCAGTACTTC
TRBV24-1	TRBJ2-1	NA	NA	CATGDPDNEQFF	TGTGCCACCGGTGACCCGGACAATGAGCAGTTCTTC
TRBV5-5	TRBJ1-6	many	NA	CASLGSGLGSPLHF	TGTGCCAGCTTGGGGAGTGGTCTGGGCTCACCCCTCCACTTT
TRBV2	TRBJ2-5	NA	NA	CASSAMQGGETQYF	TGTGCCAGCAGTGCTATGCAGGGTGGGGAGACCCAGTACTTC
TRBV3-1	TRBJ2-7	few	NA	CASSHNRDRNYEQYF	TGTGCCAGCAGCCACAACCGGGACCGTAACTACGAGCAGTACTTC
TRBV24-1	TRBJ2-7	few	NA	CASPGTPTYEQYF	TGTGCCTCCCCCGGGACACCAACCTACGAGCAGTACTTC
TRBV10-2	TRBJ1-5	NA	NA	CASSATGYGPQHF	TGCGCCAGCAGTGCCACAGGTTATGGGCCCCAGCATTTT
TRBV28	TRBJ1-1	few	NA	CASSLGGSEAFF	TGTGCCAGCAGTTTAGGGGGCAGTGAAGCTTTCTTT
TRBV20-1	TRBJ1-2	once	NA	CRVGRRNYGYTF	TGCAGGGTTGGCAGGCGTAACTATGGCTACACCTTC
TRBV10-2	TRBJ1-6	few	NA	CASSEVDYNSPLHF	TGCGCCAGCAGTGAGGTGGATTATAATTCACCCCTCCACTTT
TRBV11-2	TRBJ1-1	NA	NA	CASSPSGGVGMNTEAFF	TGTGCCAGCAGCCCCTCCGGGGGGGTTGGGATGAACACTGAAGCTTTCTTT
TRBV6-5	TRBJ2-7	NA	TRBD2	CASSYNQGLAGHEQYF	TGTGCCAGCAGTTACAACCAGGGACTAGCGGGGCACGAGCAGTACTTC
TRBV10-3	TRBJ1-2	NA	TRBD1	CAISEYAPGQGYGYTF	TGTGCCATCAGTGAATACGCTCCGGGACAGGGCTATGGCTACACCTTC
TRBV29-1	TRBJ1-3	NA	NA	CSVVDSGNTIYF	TGCAGCGTTGTAGACTCTGGAAACACCATATATTTT
TRBV20-1	TRBJ1-5	many	NA	CSAREVNSNQPQHF	TGCAGTGCTAGAGAAGTAAATAGCAATCAGCCCCAGCATTTT
TRBV11-2	TRBJ2-2	many	NA	CASSQITGELFF	TGTGCCAGCAGCCAGATCACCGGGGAGCTGTTTTTT
TRBV20-1	TRBJ1-1	few	NA	CSASKGDTEAFF	TGCAGTGCTAGTAAGGGGGACACTGAAGCTTTCTTT
TRBV4-2	TRBJ1-1	NA	NA	CASSQGGRVGEAFF	TGTGCCAGCAGCCAAGGTGGCAGGGTAGGTGAAGCTTTCTTT
TRBV20-1	TRBJ1-2	NA	TRBD1	CSAGLGQGDGYTF	TGCAGTGCTGGCCTGGGACAGGGTGATGGCTACACCTTC
TRBV4-1	TRBJ2-7	NA	TRBD2	CASSQDSTGREGGYEQCF	TGCGCCAGCAGCCAAGATAGCACCGGGAGGGAGGGAGGCTACGAGCAGTGCTTC
TRBV6-1	TRBJ2-7	many	TRBD1	CASSEIEDRGYEQYF	TGTGCCAGCAGTGAAATTGAGGACAGGGGGTACGAGCAGTACTTC
TRBV5-6	TRBJ2-7	NA	NA	CASSLDQGLSYEQYF	TGTGCCAGCAGCTTGGACCAGGGTCTCTCCTACGAGCAGTACTTC
TRBV20-1	TRBJ1-4	NA	NA	CSARGGLYEKLFF	TGCAGTGCTAGAGGGGGGTTGTATGAAAAACTGTTTTTT
TRBV7-2	TRBJ2-5	NA	TRBD2	CASSMGSQRGETQYF	TGTGCCAGCAGCATGGGGAGTCAGCGGGGAGAGACCCAGTACTTC
TRBV6-4	TRBJ2-7	NA	NA	CASSQATGRDEQYF	TGCGCCAGCAGTCAAGCGACAGGGAGGGACGAGCAGTACTTC
TRBV30	TRBJ1-2	few	NA	CAWSVTGRDLRKGYTF	TGTGCCTGGAGTGTAACGGGCAGGGACCTAAGGAAGGGCTACACCTTC
TRBV25-1	TRBJ1-1	NA	NA	CASSDRYTEAFF	TGTGCCAGCAGTGACAGATACACTGAAGCTTTCTTT
TRBV2	TRBJ2-7	once	NA	CASSGSGNEQYF	TGTGCCAGCAGTGGGTCTGGGAACGAGCAGTACTTC
TRBV4-3	TRBJ1-3	NA	NA	CASSQDRGNTIYF	TGCGCCAGCAGCCAAGATCGTGGAAACACCATATATTTT
TRBV29-1	TRBJ1-5	NA	NA	CSVMQGAGQPQHF	TGCAGCGTTATGCAGGGAGCAGGTCAGCCCCAGCATTTT
TRBV2	TRBJ1-2	many	TRBD1	CASSEWGQGSYGYTF	TGTGCCAGCAGTGAATGGGGACAGGGGAGCTATGGCTACACCTTC
TRBV9	TRBJ2-1	many	TRBD2	CASSDETSGAYNEQFF	TGTGCCAGCAGCGACGAGACTAGCGGGGCCTACAATGAGCAGTTCTTC
TRBV7-3	TRBJ1-6	NA	NA	CASSRTRSPLHF	TGTGCCAGCAGCCGGACTCGTTCACCCCTCCACTTT
TRBV15	TRBJ1-1	NA	NA	CATSREVPSTEAFF	TGTGCCACCAGCAGGGAGGTCCCAAGCACTGAAGCTTTCTTT
TRBV12-3/TRBV12-4	TRBJ2-7	few	NA	CASSFVQGNSYEQYF	TGTGCCAGCAGTTTTGTACAGGGAAACTCCTACGAGCAGTACTTC
TRBV15	TRBJ1-5	NA	NA	CATSRGREGNQPQHF	TGTGCCACCAGCAGAGGCAGGGAGGGCAATCAGCCCCAGCATTTT
TRBV6-1	TRBJ2-1	NA	TRBD1	CASSDRGRNNEQFF	TGTGCCAGCAGTGACAGGGGGCGCAACAATGAGCAGTTCTTC
TRBV28	TRBJ2-6	many	NA	CASSPSSNVLTF	TGTGCCAGCAGCCCAAGCAGCAACGTCCTGACTTTC
TRBV7-8	TRBJ2-1	NA	NA	CASNLGEQFF	TGTGCCAGCAACCTGGGTGAGCAGTTCTTC
TRBV7-8	TRBJ2-7	NA	NA	CASSRPGKAYEQYF	TGTGCCAGCAGCCGTCCGGGGAAGGCCTACGAGCAGTACTTC
TRBV7-6	TRBJ1-1	once	TRBD1	CASSARTGTEAFF	TGTGCCAGCAGCGCCCGGACAGGCACTGAAGCTTTCTTT
TRBV6-5	TRBJ2-7	many	TRBD2	CASSPMSGGFHEQYF	TGTGCCAGCAGCCCGATGAGCGGGGGGTTCCACGAGCAGTACTTC
TRBV2	TRBJ2-3	NA	TRBD2	CASRGEHTDTQYF	TGTGCCAGCCGGGGGGAGCACACAGATACGCAGTATTTT
TRBV30	TRBJ1-2	NA	NA	CAAWRRDNYGYTF	TGTGCTGCGTGGCGTAGGGATAACTATGGCTACACCTTC
TRBV11-2	TRBJ2-1	once	TRBD2	CASSSTGLAGGYNEQFF	TGTGCCAGCAGCTCGACGGGACTAGCGGGGGGATACAATGAGCAGTTCTTC
TRBV29-1	TRBJ1-2	medium-sized	NA	CSAEEGGGYTF	TGCAGCGCTGAGGAGGGAGGCGGCTACACCTTC
TRBV5-6	TRBJ2-1	NA	TRBD2	CASSPGGSSLSEQFF	TGTGCCAGCAGTCCGGGGGGGAGCTCCCTCTCAGAGCAGTTCTTC
TRBV10-3	TRBJ1-6	NA	TRBD1	CAISERRDSNSPLHF	TGTGCCATCAGCGAAAGACGGGACAGTAATTCACCCCTCCACTTT